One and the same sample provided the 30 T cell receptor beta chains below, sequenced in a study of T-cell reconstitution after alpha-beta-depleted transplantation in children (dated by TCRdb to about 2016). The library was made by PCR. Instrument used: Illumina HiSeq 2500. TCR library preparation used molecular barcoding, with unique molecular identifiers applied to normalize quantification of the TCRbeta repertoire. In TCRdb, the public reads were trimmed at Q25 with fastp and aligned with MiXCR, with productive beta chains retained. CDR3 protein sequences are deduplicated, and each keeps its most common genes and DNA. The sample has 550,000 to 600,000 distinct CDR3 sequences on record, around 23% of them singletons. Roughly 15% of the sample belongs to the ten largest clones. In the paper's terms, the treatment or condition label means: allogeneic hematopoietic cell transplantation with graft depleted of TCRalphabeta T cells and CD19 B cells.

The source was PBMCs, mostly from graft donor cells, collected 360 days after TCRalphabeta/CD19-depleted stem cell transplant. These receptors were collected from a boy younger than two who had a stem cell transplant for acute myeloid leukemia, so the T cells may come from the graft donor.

The CDR3 loop is CATSVGGLETQYF. In nucleotides, the CDR3 is TGTGCCACCAGTGTGGGGGGCTTAGAGACCCAGTACTTC. The chain has TRBV24-1 and TRBJ2-5; tentatively, D is TRBD1 or TRBD2 (6 bases each). Per germline, CDR1 KGHDR and CDR2 SFDVKD. This CDR3 region has 13 residues. The V end lost 5 bases, the J end lost 4 bases, and 10 bases lay between the germline ends.

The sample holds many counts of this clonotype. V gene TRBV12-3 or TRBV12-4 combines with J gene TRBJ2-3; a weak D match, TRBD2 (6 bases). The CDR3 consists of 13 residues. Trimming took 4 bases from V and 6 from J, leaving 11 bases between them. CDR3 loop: CASSSSRGDTQYF. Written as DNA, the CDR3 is TGTGCCAGCAGTTCTTCTCGGGGGGATACGCAGTATTTT.

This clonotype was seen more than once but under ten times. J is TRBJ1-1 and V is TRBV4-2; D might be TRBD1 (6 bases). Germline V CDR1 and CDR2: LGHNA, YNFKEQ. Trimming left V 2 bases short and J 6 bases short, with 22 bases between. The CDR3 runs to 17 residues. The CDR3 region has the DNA TGTGCCAGCAGCCAAAGGGTGGCAGGGGTTCTTGTGGCTGAAGCTTTCTTT. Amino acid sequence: CASSQRVAGVLVAEAFF.

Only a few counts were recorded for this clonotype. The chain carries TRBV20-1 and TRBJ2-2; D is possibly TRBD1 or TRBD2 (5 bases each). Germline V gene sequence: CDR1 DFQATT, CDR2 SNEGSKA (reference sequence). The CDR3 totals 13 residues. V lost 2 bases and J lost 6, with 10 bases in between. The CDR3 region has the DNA TGCAGTGCTAGAACGGGGCGCCCCGGGGAGCTGTTTTTT. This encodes CSARTGRPGELFF.

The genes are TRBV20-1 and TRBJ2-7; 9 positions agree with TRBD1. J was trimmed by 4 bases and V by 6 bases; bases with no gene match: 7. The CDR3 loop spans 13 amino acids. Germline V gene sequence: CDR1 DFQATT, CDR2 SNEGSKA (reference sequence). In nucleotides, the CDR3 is TGCAGTGCGGACCGGGACAGGGAGTACGAGCAGTACGTC. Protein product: CSADRDREYEQYV.

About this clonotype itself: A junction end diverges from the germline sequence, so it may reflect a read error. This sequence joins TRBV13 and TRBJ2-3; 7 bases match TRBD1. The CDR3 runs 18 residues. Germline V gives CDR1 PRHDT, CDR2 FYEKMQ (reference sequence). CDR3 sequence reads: CACSLGRQGLASTDTQYF. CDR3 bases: TGTGCCTGCAGCTTAGGACGACAGGGCCTCGCTAGCACAGATACGCAGTATTTT.

The CDR3 DNA reads as TGTGCCAGCAGCCCGACCCCACTCCTTAATTCACCCCTCCACTTT. This encodes CASSPTPLLNSPLHF. The rearrangement links TRBV5-5 to TRBJ1-6; the D is unclear. The CDR3 covers 15 residues. Germline V gives CDR1 SGHKS, CDR2 YYEKEE (reference sequence). V lost 4 bases and J 6 bases, leaving 14 bases between the germline ends.

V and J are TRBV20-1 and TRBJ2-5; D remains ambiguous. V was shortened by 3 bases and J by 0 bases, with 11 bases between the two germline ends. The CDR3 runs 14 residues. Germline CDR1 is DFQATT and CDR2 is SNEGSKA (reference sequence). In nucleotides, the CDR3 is TGCAGTGCTAGTGACTCCTCATACCAAGAGACCCAGTACTTC. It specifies CSASDSSYQETQYF.

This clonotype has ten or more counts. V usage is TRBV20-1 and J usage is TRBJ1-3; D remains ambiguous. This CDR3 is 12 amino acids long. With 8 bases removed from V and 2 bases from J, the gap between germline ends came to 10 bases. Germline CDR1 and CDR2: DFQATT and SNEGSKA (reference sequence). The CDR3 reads CSSAKAGNTIYF. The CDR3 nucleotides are TGCAGTTCCGCAAAGGCTGGAAACACCATATATTTT.

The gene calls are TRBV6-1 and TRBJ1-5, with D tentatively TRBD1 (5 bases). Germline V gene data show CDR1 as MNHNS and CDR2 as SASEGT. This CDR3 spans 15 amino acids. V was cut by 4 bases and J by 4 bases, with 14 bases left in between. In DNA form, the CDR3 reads TGTGCCAGCAGTGCCGCGGGAACAGGAAATCAGCCCCAGCATTTT. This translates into CASSAAGTGNQPQHF.

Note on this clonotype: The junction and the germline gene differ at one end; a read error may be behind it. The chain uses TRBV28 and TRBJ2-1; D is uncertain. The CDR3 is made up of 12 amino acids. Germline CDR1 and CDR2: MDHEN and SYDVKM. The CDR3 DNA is TGTGTCAGCAAACTTGGCCTCAATGAGCAGTTCTTC. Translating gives CVSKLGLNEQFF.

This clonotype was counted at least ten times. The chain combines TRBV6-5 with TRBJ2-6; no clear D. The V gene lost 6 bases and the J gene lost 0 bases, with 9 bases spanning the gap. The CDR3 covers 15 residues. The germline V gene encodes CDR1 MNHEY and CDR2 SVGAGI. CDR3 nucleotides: TGTGCCAGCAGCCCCTTCGGCTCTGGGGCCAACGTCCTGACTTTC. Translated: CASSPFGSGANVLTF.

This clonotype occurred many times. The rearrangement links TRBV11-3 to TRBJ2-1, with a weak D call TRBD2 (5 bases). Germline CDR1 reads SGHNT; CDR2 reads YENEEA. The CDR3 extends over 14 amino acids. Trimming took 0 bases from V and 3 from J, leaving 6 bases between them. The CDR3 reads CASSLERVYNEQFF. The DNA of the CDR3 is TGTGCCAGCAGCTTAGAGCGGGTCTACAATGAGCAGTTCTTC.

CDR3 in DNA: TGTGCCAGCAGTTACTCGAACGACAGGGGTAACTATGGCTACACCTTC. This translates into CASSYSNDRGNYGYTF. The chain is built from TRBV6-5 and TRBJ1-2, with 8 positions matching TRBD1. Germline lookup yields CDR1 MNHEY and CDR2 SVGAGI. With 0 bases clipped from V and 1 base from J, the junction kept 4 bases outside the gene matches. This CDR3 is 16 amino acids long.

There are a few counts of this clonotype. The CDR3 spells CASSQDPFSTNEKLFF. The CDR3 DNA follows: TGCGCCAGCAGCCAAGATCCCTTTTCGACTAATGAAAAACTGTTTTTT. V usage is TRBV4-3 and J usage is TRBJ1-4; D gene ambiguous. The CDR3 has 16 residues. Trimming removed 0 bases from V and 2 bases from J, with 10 bases in between. CDR1 and CDR2 (germline): LGHNA, YSLEER.

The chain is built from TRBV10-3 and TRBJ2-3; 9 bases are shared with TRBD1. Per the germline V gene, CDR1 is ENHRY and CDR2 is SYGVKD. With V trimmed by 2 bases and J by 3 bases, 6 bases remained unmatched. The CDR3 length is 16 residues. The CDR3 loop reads CAISEMDRGRTDTQYF. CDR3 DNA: TGTGCCATCAGTGAGATGGACAGGGGTCGTACAGATACGCAGTATTTT.

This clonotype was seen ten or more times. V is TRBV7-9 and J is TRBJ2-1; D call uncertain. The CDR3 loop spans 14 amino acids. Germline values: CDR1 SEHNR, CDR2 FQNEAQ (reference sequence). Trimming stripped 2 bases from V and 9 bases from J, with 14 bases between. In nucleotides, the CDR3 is TGTGCCAGCAGCTTACTCCCTCCCTCACGTGAGCAGTTCTTC. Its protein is CASSLLPPSREQFF.

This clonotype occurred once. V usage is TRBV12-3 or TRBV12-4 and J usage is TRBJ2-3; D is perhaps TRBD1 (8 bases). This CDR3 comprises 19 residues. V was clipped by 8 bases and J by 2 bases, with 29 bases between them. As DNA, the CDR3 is TGTGCCAGCTCCTTTGGGATGGGGAGGGGACAGGAACTCACAGATACGCAGTATTTT. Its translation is CASSFGMGRGQELTDTQYF.

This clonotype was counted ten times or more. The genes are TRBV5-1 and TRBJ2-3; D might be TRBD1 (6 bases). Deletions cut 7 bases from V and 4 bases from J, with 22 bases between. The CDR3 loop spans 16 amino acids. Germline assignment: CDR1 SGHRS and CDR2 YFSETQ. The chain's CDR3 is CASQNRAKEGADTQYF. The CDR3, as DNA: TGCGCCAGCCAGAACCGGGCCAAAGAGGGGGCAGATACGCAGTATTTT.

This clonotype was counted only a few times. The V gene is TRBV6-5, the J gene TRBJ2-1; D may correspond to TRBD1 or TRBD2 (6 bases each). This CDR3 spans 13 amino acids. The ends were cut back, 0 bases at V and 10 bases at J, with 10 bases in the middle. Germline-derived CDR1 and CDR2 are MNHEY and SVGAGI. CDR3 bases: TGTGCCAGCAGTTACTCCAGGGGAGGCGAGCAGTTCTTC. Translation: CASSYSRGGEQFF.

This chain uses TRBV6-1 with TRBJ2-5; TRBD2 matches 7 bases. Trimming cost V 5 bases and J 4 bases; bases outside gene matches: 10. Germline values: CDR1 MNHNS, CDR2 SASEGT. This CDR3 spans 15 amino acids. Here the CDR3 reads CASSRASGDGETQYF. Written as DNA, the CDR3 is TGTGCCAGCAGTAGGGCAAGCGGGGATGGAGAGACCCAGTACTTC.

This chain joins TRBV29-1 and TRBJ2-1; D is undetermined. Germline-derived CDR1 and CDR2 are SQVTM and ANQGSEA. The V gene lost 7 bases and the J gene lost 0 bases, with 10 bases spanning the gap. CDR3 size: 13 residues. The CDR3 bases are TGCAGCGCTGGGCAGTCCTCCTACAATGAGCAGTTCTTC. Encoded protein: CSAGQSSYNEQFF.

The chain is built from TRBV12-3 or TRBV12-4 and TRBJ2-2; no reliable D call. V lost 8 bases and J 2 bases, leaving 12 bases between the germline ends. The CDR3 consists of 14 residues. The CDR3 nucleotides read TGTGCCAGCCTCTCCCTATTAAACACCGGGGAGCTGTTTTTT. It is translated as CASLSLLNTGELFF.

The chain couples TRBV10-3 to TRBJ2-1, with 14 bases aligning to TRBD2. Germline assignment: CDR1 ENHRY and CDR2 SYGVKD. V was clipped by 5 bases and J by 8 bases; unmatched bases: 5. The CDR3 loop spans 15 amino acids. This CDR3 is CAISLTSGGAHEQFF. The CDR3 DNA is TGTGCCATCAGTCTGACTAGCGGGGGGGCACATGAGCAGTTCTTC.

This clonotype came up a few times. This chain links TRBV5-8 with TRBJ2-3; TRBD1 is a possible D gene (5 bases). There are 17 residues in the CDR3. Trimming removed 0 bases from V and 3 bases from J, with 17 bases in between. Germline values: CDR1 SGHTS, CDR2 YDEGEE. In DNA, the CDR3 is TGTGCCAGCAGCTTGGAGGGGCCAGTCCACCGGACAGATACGCAGTATTTT. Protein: CASSLEGPVHRTDTQYF.

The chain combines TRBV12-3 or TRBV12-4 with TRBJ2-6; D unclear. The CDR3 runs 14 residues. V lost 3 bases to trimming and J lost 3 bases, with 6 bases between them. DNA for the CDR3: TGTGCCAGCAGTTTCCTAGGTGGGGCCAACGTCCTGACTTTC. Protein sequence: CASSFLGGANVLTF.

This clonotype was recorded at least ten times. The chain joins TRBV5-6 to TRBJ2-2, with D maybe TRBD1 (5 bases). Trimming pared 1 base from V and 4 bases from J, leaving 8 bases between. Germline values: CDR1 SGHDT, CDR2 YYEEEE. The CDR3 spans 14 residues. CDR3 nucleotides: TGTGCCAGCAGCTTGCTAGGGGTCACCGGGGAGCTGTTTTTT. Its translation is CASSLLGVTGELFF. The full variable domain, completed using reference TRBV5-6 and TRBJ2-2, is DAGVTQSPTHLIKTRGQQVTLRCSPKSGHDTVSWYQQALGQGPQFIFQYYEEEERQRGNFPDRFSGHQFPNYSSELNVNALLLGDSALYLCASSLLGVTGELFFGEGSRLTVL.

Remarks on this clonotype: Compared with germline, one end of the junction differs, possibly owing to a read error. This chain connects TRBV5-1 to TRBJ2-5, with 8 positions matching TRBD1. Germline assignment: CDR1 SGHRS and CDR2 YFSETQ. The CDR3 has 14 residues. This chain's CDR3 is CAGSLGTGQETQYF. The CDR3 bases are TGCGCCGGCAGCTTGGGGACAGGCCAAGAGACCCAGTACTTC.

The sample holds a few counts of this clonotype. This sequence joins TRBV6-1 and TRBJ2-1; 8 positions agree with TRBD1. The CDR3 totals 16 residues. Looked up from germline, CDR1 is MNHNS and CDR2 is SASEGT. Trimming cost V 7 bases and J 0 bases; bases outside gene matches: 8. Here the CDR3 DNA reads TGTGCCAGCACCAAAGGGACAGGCAGCTCCTACAATGAGCAGTTCTTC. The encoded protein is CASTKGTGSSYNEQFF.

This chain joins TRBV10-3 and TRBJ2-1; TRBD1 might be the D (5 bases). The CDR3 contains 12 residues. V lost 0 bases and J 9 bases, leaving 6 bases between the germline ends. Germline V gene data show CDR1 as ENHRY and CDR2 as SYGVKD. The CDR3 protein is CAISESRVEQFF. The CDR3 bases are TGTGCCATCAGTGAGTCCAGGGTTGAGCAGTTCTTC.